Following are 32 T cell receptor beta chains from one sample sequenced in a study of T cells in Graves' hyperthyroidism and ophthalmopathy. RNA transcripts yielded amplified TCR beta CDR3 regions. The HTBI primer set drove a first-round RT-PCR of the TCR CDR3. A single record per CDR3 protein comes from TCRdb applying MiXCR to the multiplex PCR reads. The sample lists just over 550,000 distinct CDR3 sequences; roughly 50% were seen once. Sequencing input: peripheral blood or thyroid tissue (not recorded which). The receptors stem from a woman younger than 30 with Graves' hyperthyroidism.

The chain combines TRBV29-1 with TRBJ1-3; 8 bases line up with TRBD1. The CDR3 contains 15 residues. Unmatched junction bases numbered 7, after V lost 3 bases and J lost 3 bases. Germline values: CDR1 SQVTM, CDR2 ANQGSEA. DNA of the CDR3: TGCAGCGTTGAGCGGACAGGGACTGGTGGAAACACCATATATTTT. Protein product: CSVERTGTGGNTIYF.

This clonotype was seen more than once but under ten times. The V gene is TRBV5-1, the J gene TRBJ1-2, with 8 bases fitting TRBD1. After removal of 2 bases from V and 2 bases from J, the junction contained 8 bases not matched to a gene. Germline lookup yields CDR1 SGHRS and CDR2 YFSETQ. This CDR3 comprises 16 residues. CDR3 sequence reads: CASSFAYPGGNYGYTF. The CDR3, as DNA: TGCGCCAGCAGCTTTGCCTATCCAGGGGGCAACTATGGCTACACCTTC.

J is TRBJ1-5 and V is TRBV2; 9 positions match TRBD1. CDR1 SNHLY and CDR2 FYNNEI come from the germline V gene. The V segment lost 4 bases and the J segment 6 bases; nucleotides outside the gene matches: 4. This CDR3 contains 14 residues. CDR3 sequence (DNA): TGTGCCAGCAGTGCCACAGGGGGCACTCAGCCCCAGCATTTT. The encoded protein is CASSATGGTQPQHF.

Worth noting for this clonotype: Being one base from a much bigger clone, this may be a read error. This chain connects TRBV2 to TRBJ1-1; perhaps TRBD1 as D (6 bases). Germline lookup yields CDR1 SNHLY and CDR2 FYNNEI. The CDR3 is 10 amino acids. CDR3 sequence: CASIFRGASF. The CDR3 DNA follows: TGTGCCAGCATATTCAGGGGAGCTTCCTTT.

V gene TRBV29-1 combines with J gene TRBJ2-5; 7 nucleotides match TRBD2. The assigned J gene may be wrong: the sequence end matches TRBJ2-7 better. CDR1 and CDR2 from the germline V gene are SQVTM and ANQGSEA. CDR3 length: 12 amino acids. In DNA, the CDR3 is TGCAGCGTCACGTCCCGGGAGGTCGAGCAGTACTTC. This translates into CSVTSREVEQYF.

The chain links TRBV19 to TRBJ1-1, with D possibly matching TRBD1 (6 bases). This CDR3 is 15 amino acids long. Germline V gene sequence: CDR1 LNHDA, CDR2 SQIVND (reference sequence). V was shortened by 4 bases and J by 5 bases, with 17 bases between the two germline ends. The CDR3: CASSRTVSGGTEAFF. The CDR3 DNA is TGTGCCAGTAGTAGGACAGTCTCTGGGGGAACTGAAGCTTTCTTT.

CDR3 nucleotides: TGTGCCAGCAGCAGGGGGGCAAGTTCACCCCTCCACTTT. It is translated as CASSRGASSPLHF. This sequence joins TRBV7-6 and TRBJ1-6; D may be TRBD1 (6 bases). The CDR3 runs to 13 residues. From germline, CDR1 is SGHVS and CDR2 FNYEAQ. V was clipped by 5 bases and J by 9 bases, with 11 bases between them. The entire variable domain, with the rest obtained from reference TRBV7-6 and TRBJ1-6, is as follows: GAGVSQSPRYKVTKRGQDVALRCDPISGHVSLYWYRQALGQGPEFLTYFNYEAQQDKSGLPNDRFSAERPEGSISTLTIQRTEQRDSAMYRCASSRGASSPLHFGNGTRLTVT.

The chain joins TRBV14 to TRBJ2-3; D unresolved. Trimming removed 3 bases at V and 6 bases at J, with 10 bases between. The CDR3 extends over 13 amino acids. The germline V gene has CDR1 SGHDN and CDR2 FVKESK. The CDR3 loop reads CASSHAVQDTQYF. CDR3 coding DNA: TGTGCCAGCAGCCACGCGGTTCAGGATACGCAGTATTTT.

The chain carries TRBV20-1 and TRBJ2-5, with a weak D call TRBD2 (6 bases). The J call could be wrong; TRBJ2-1 is a better fit for the DNA end. CDR1 and CDR2 (germline): DFQATT, SNEGSKA (reference sequence). The CDR3 length is 12 residues. This CDR3 is CSADSRLGEQFF. CDR3 in DNA: TGCAGTGCGGACTCCCGACTAGGTGAGCAGTTCTTC.

J is TRBJ2-5 and V is TRBV6-6, with 7 bases identical to TRBD2. Germline V gives CDR1 MNHNY, CDR2 SVGAGI (reference sequence). V trimming: 0 bases; J trimming: 1 base; junction bases outside the gene matches: 5. This CDR3 has 16 residues. CDR3 region: CASSYSGAGLQETQYF. For the CDR3, the DNA is TGTGCCAGCAGTTACTCTGGAGCGGGGCTCCAAGAGACCCAGTACTTC.

Here the CDR3 reads CASSLGGWDPGELFF. The CDR3 DNA sequence: TGTGCCAGCAGCTTAGGCGGGTGGGACCCCGGGGAGCTGTTTTTT. The gene calls are TRBV11-2 and TRBJ2-2; possibly TRBD1 or TRBD2 for D (5 bases each). V was cut by 1 base and J by 6 bases, with 12 bases left in between. The germline V gene has CDR1 SGHAT and CDR2 FQNNGV. The CDR3 length is 15 residues.

Turning to this clonotype: An end of the junction does not agree with germline; a read error may underlie this. The chain links TRBV10-3 to TRBJ1-2; the D gene is possibly TRBD1 (6 bases). CDR1 ENHRY and CDR2 SYGVKD come from the germline V gene. CDR3 size: 14 residues. CDR3 sequence (DNA): TGTGCCAGCAGTGAAAGGGGGGTTAGCTATGGCTACACCTTC. Translation: CASSERGVSYGYTF.

As concerns this clonotype: This may come from a read error, since a much larger clone is one base off. J is TRBJ2-7 and V is TRBV7-7; D unresolved. This CDR3 is built from 15 residues. Trimming stripped 5 bases from V and 2 bases from J, with 16 bases between. CDR1 is SSHAT, CDR2 FNYEAQ, per germline (reference sequence). CDR3 nucleotide sequence: TGTGCCAGCAGCGTTATAACAGCTCTACCCTACGAGCAGTACTTC. The encoded protein is CASSVITALPYEQYF. The full variable domain, its missing parts supplied by reference TRBV7-7 and TRBJ2-7, is GAGVSQSPRYKVTKRGQDVTLRCDPISSHATLYWYQQALGQGPEFLTYFNYEAQPDKSGLPSDRFSAERPEGSISTLTIQRTEQRDSAMYRCASSVITALPYEQYFGPGTRLTVT.

The V call is TRBV7-9, the J call TRBJ2-7; D may match TRBD1 or TRBD2 (5 bases each). Germline assignment: CDR1 SEHNR and CDR2 FQNEAQ (reference sequence). V was trimmed by 5 bases and J by 4 bases, leaving 15 bases between them. This CDR3 is 14 amino acids long. CDR3 sequence (DNA): TGTGCCAGCAGCCCCTGGGGGTCTGGGTACGAGCAGTACTTC. Translating it yields CASSPWGSGYEQYF.

The CDR3 region is CASSYVVTSLEQYF. CDR3 in DNA: TGTGCCAGCAGTTACGTTGTAACATCTTTGGAGCAGTACTTC. V usage is TRBV6-5 and J usage is TRBJ2-7; D gene unclear. Trimming took off 2 bases at V and 7 bases at J, with 15 bases between the two ends. The CDR3 consists of 14 residues. Per germline, CDR1 MNHEY and CDR2 SVGAGI.

This clonotype has ten or more counts. The rearrangement joins TRBV2 to TRBJ1-1; no clear D. Germline V CDR1 and CDR2: SNHLY, FYNNEI. The CDR3 totals 13 residues. V gave up 6 bases and J gave up 2 bases, with 10 bases separating them. CDR3 sequence reads: CASSQEGNTEAFF. CDR3 coding DNA: TGTGCCAGCAGCCAAGAGGGAAACACTGAAGCTTTCTTT.

In regard to this clonotype: A much larger clone differs by one base, so this may be a read error. The chain employs TRBV20-1 and TRBJ1-1; D gene ambiguous. Germline CDR1 is DFQATT and CDR2 is SNEGSKA (reference sequence). This CDR3 region has 10 residues. The CDR3 coding sequence is TGCATTGCTGCCCGAGGTCTAGCTTTCTTT. Protein product: CIAARGLAFF.

This clonotype was recorded many times. The chain is built from TRBV29-1 and TRBJ2-2, with 8 bases identical to TRBD2. Germline CDR1 is SQVTM and CDR2 is ANQGSEA. V shed 5 bases and J 4 bases; nucleotides not matched to a gene: 6. This CDR3 has 14 residues. In DNA, the CDR3 is TGCAGCGTTTCCGGGACTAGATCCACCGGGGAGCTGTTTTTT. Protein product: CSVSGTRSTGELFF.

This clonotype was recorded only once. No conserved phenylalanine or tryptophan ends this CDR3, so it is likely a read error. This rearrangement joins TRBV19 to TRBJ1-2; 9 bases are shared with TRBD1. The ends lost 5 bases at V and 6 bases at J; junction bases unmatched: 7. CDR3 length equals 14 residues. Germline values: CDR1 LNHDA, CDR2 SQIVND (reference sequence). Written as DNA, the CDR3 is TGTGCCAGTAGTCCAAACAGGGGGCAGGATGGCTACACCTCC. It translates to CASSPNRGQDGYTS.

The chain joins TRBV7-9 to TRBJ2-7; D is perhaps TRBD1 (5 bases). The CDR3 length is 13 residues. Looked up from germline, CDR1 is SEHNR and CDR2 is FQNEAQ (reference sequence). V lost 5 bases to trimming and J lost 0 bases, with 8 bases between them. The CDR3 loop reads CASSIRASYEQYF. CDR3 coding DNA: TGTGCCAGCAGCATCAGGGCCTCCTACGAGCAGTACTTC. The variable domain in full, with the rest retrieved from reference TRBV7-9 and TRBJ2-7, is DTGVSQNPRHKITKRGQNVTFRCDPISEHNRLYWYRQTLGQGPEFLTYFQNEAQLEKSRLLSDRFSAERPKGSFSTLEIQRTEQGDSAMYLCASSIRASYEQYFGPGTRLTVT.

This rearrangement joins TRBV24-1 to TRBJ1-4; D remains ambiguous. Looked up from germline, CDR1 is KGHDR and CDR2 is SFDVKD. This CDR3 has 13 residues. V lost 4 bases to trimming and J lost 6 bases, with 8 bases between them. The CDR3 is CATSDPRDEKLFF. The CDR3 coding sequence is TGTGCCACCAGTGACCCCCGGGATGAAAAACTGTTTTTT.

The CDR3 nucleotides read TGTGCCACCAGTGACACGAGGACAGGGCGCACCGGGGAGCTGTTTTTT. Amino acids: CATSDTRTGRTGELFF. The chain recombines TRBV24-1 with TRBJ2-2; 8 positions agree with TRBD1. Trimming took 4 bases from V and 4 from J; bases not matched to a gene: 7. Germline loops: CDR1 KGHDR, CDR2 SFDVKD. The CDR3 is 16 residues long.

In this sample, this clonotype turned up many times. The chain is built from TRBV2 and TRBJ2-6; no clear D gene. Germline CDR1 is SNHLY and CDR2 is FYNNEI. V shed 6 bases and J shed 4 bases, with 16 bases lying between them. The CDR3 contains 16 residues. The CDR3 DNA reads as TGTGCCAGCAGGCATATTCGACACCGGGGGGCCAACGTCCTGACTTTC. Translated: CASRHIRHRGANVLTF.

The chain joins TRBV7-2 to TRBJ1-6; 9 bases map to TRBD1. The CDR3 length is 17 residues. The V segment lost 6 bases and the J segment 3 bases; nucleotides outside the gene matches: 9. The V gene's germline CDR1 is SGHTA and CDR2 FQGNSA. The chain's CDR3 is CASRSSRDRVYNSPLHF. CDR3 nucleotides: TGTGCCAGCAGATCTAGCCGGGACAGGGTCTATAATTCACCCCTCCACTTT.

This chain links TRBV20-1 with TRBJ1-5; D call uncertain. The CDR3 spans 15 residues. The ends were cut back, 2 bases at V and 2 bases at J, with 13 bases in the middle. From germline, CDR1 is DFQATT and CDR2 SNEGSKA (reference sequence). CDR3 nucleotide sequence: TGCAGTGCTAGAAAGCAAGGTCAGGGCAATCAGCCCCAGCATTTT. This sequence encodes CSARKQGQGNQPQHF.

The sample holds many counts of this clonotype. This chain uses TRBV10-2 with TRBJ2-7, with D possibly TRBD1 on 5 matching bases. Trimming removed 5 bases at V and 6 bases at J, with 20 bases between. The CDR3 consists of 15 residues. The germline CDR1 and CDR2 sequences are WSHSY and SAAADI. CDR3 bases: TGCGCCAGCAGTACTCGGACAAAACCCCAGGGCGAGCAGTACTTC. Residues: CASSTRTKPQGEQYF.

This clonotype was detected a few times. V gene TRBV5-1 combines with J gene TRBJ2-2, with 10 bases identical to TRBD2. J gave up 1 base and V 0 bases, and 3 bases lay outside the gene matches. Germline CDR1 is SGHRS and CDR2 is YFSETQ. The CDR3 spans 17 residues. The CDR3 here is CASSLAGTSVNTGELFF. DNA for the CDR3: TGCGCCAGCAGCTTGGCTGGGACTAGCGTGAACACCGGGGAGCTGTTTTTT.

This chain connects TRBV7-2 to TRBJ1-5; D gene unclear. The CDR3 is made up of 14 amino acids. Trimming took 8 bases from V and 4 from J, leaving 15 bases between them. Germline CDR1 reads SGHTA; CDR2 reads FQGNSA. CDR3 residues: CASPPWNGNQPQHF. CDR3 DNA sequence: TGTGCCAGCCCACCTTGGAACGGGAATCAGCCCCAGCATTTT.

V is TRBV9 and J is TRBJ1-2; the match to TRBD1 covers 9 bases. Germline CDR1 SGDLS, CDR2 YYNGEE. This CDR3 has 15 amino acids. The V segment lost 3 bases and the J segment 3 bases; nucleotides outside the gene matches: 6. The CDR3, as DNA: TGTGCCAGCAGCGCATACAGGGGGCCGGACTATGGCTACACCTTC. Translation gives CASSAYRGPDYGYTF.

A few counts support this clonotype. V gene TRBV19 combines with J gene TRBJ1-2; D not resolved. This CDR3 comprises 10 residues. The germline CDR1 and CDR2 sequences are LNHDA and SQIVND (reference sequence). V was clipped by 5 bases and J by 8 bases, with 6 bases between them. The CDR3 region is CASSLQGYTF. CDR3 coding DNA: TGTGCCAGTAGTCTCCAGGGCTACACCTTC.

Comment on this clonotype: A much larger clonotype is one base distant, so this may be a read error. J is TRBJ2-7 and V is TRBV29-1; 9 nucleotides match TRBD1. CDR1 and CDR2 (germline): SQVTM, ANQGSEA. Unmatched junction bases numbered 11, after V lost 6 bases and J lost 8 bases. CDR3 length equals 13 residues. CDR3: CSVLGQGFYQQYF. The CDR3 DNA reads as TGCAGCGTGCTGGGACAGGGCTTTTACCAGCAGTACTTC.

This chain uses TRBV2 with TRBJ2-5; 7 bases are a match to TRBD2. Germline-derived CDR1 and CDR2 are SNHLY and FYNNEI. The CDR3 contains 14 residues. V dropped 6 bases and J dropped 4; count of bases not matched to a gene: 8. This CDR3 reads CASRQAGAGETQYF. CDR3 coding DNA: TGTGCCAGCAGACAGGCGGGAGCGGGAGAGACCCAGTACTTC.